One sample yielded the 22 T cell receptor beta chains listed below, sequenced in a study of T-cell memory formation after mild COVID-19 (dated by TCRdb to 2020 to 2022). Libraries were constructed by 5' RACE. The instrument was an Illumina NovaSeq 6000. TCRdb took the public reads, trimmed them with fastp at Q25, ran MiXCR for clone calling and kept in-frame beta chains. Identical CDR3 proteins give one entry, which carries the most common genes and DNA. Present in this sample are 350,000 to 450,000 distinct CDR3 sequences, less than 25% of which were seen just once. The ten largest clones capture roughly 8.9% of the sample. The sequenced sample consisted of PBMCs or a T cell subset sorted from them (not recorded which). The receptors here all came from an adult woman who had mild COVID-19 (a few samples of this study predate the infection). The sample titles of this study are shuffled in the database, so cell type and time point are left out; the donor was told from shared clones.

This clonotype has just one count. The chain uses TRBV6-1 and TRBJ2-7; the D is unclear. Per the germline V gene, CDR1 is MNHNS and CDR2 is SASEGT. This CDR3 contains 12 residues. With 7 bases removed from V and 2 bases from J, the gap between germline ends came to 9 bases. The CDR3 nucleotides read TGTGCCAGCAAGCTCCCCCCCTACGAGCAGTACTTC. Its translation: CASKLPPYEQYF.

The chain is built from TRBV3-1 and TRBJ2-3; TRBD1 is a possible D gene (6 bases). Germline CDR1 and CDR2: LGHDT and YNNKEL (reference sequence). CDR3 length equals 16 residues. Trimming removed 3 bases at V and 3 bases at J, with 16 bases between. The CDR3, as DNA: TGTGCCAGCAGCCACTTCAGTCAGGGGAAGACAGATACGCAGTATTTT. This translates into CASSHFSQGKTDTQYF.

This clonotype showed up just a few times. V and J are TRBV5-1 and TRBJ2-1; 9 bases align to TRBD1. Germline V gene sequence: CDR1 SGHRS, CDR2 YFSETQ. The V gene end was trimmed by 4 bases and the J gene end by 3 bases; junction bases not matched to a gene: 5. The CDR3 loop spans 15 amino acids. The CDR3 region has the DNA TGCGCCAGCAGCCCTGGGGACAGGGTCTACAATGAGCAGTTCTTC. This gives the protein CASSPGDRVYNEQFF.

This clonotype was seen repeatedly, ten times or more. The V call is TRBV12-3 or TRBV12-4, the J call TRBJ1-5; 8 positions agree with TRBD1. The CDR3 length is 15 residues. V trimming: 3 bases; J trimming: 4 bases; junction bases outside the gene matches: 5. The DNA of the CDR3 is TGTGCCAGCAGTTTGGTACAGGGGGGGAATCAGCCCCAGCATTTT. Its translation: CASSLVQGGNQPQHF.

The chain carries TRBV6-6 and TRBJ2-7; the D gene is possibly TRBD1 (6 bases). This CDR3 is built from 16 residues. Germline CDR1 reads MNHNY; CDR2 reads SVGAGI (reference sequence). Trimming removed 6 bases at V and 0 bases at J, with 18 bases between. The CDR3 spells CASSSKGQKSSYEQYF. CDR3 sequence (DNA): TGTGCCAGCAGCTCGAAGGGACAAAAGAGCTCCTACGAGCAGTACTTC.

Only a few counts were recorded for this clonotype. This chain uses TRBV5-1 with TRBJ2-5, with D perhaps TRBD2 (6 bases). V gave up 2 bases and J gave up 0 bases, with 8 bases separating them. The CDR3 extends over 14 amino acids. From germline, CDR1 is SGHRS and CDR2 YFSETQ. The chain's CDR3 is CASSFGDYQETQYF. The CDR3 nucleotides are TGCGCCAGCAGCTTCGGGGACTACCAAGAGACCCAGTACTTC.

This clonotype was seen more than once but under ten times. This rearrangement joins TRBV6-5 to TRBJ2-2; D is unclear. CDR1 and CDR2 (germline): MNHEY, SVGAGI. The CDR3 sequence is 14 residues long. The germline V and J ends were trimmed by 6 bases and 6 bases, with 14 bases remaining between them. The CDR3: CASSPQVPPGELFF. The CDR3, as DNA: TGTGCCAGCAGCCCCCAAGTTCCCCCCGGGGAGCTGTTTTTT.

This clonotype was observed a few times. The rearrangement uses TRBV12-3 or TRBV12-4 and TRBJ1-5; D is undetermined. This CDR3 has 13 amino acids. V shed 7 bases and J shed 0 bases, with 7 bases lying between them. CDR3 in DNA: TGTGCCAGCACCCCGAGTAGCAATCAGCCCCAGCATTTT. It specifies CASTPSSNQPQHF.

This chain uses TRBV2 with TRBJ2-1, with 10 bases that match TRBD2. With V trimmed by 1 base and J by 11 bases, 5 bases remained unmatched. The CDR3 contains 14 residues. Germline-derived CDR1 and CDR2 are SNHLY and FYNNEI. As DNA, the CDR3 is TGTGCCAGCAGTGAAGGGGCTAGCGGGGGCCAGCAGTTCTTC. Protein: CASSEGASGGQQFF.

The CDR3 DNA follows: TGCAGCGTCTGGGGGGCAGGGAGCGAGCAGTACTTC. Encoded protein: CSVWGAGSEQYF. This rearrangement joins TRBV29-1 to TRBJ2-7; either TRBD1 or TRBD2 may fit D (6 bases each). The CDR3 covers 12 residues. Per the germline V gene, CDR1 is SQVTM and CDR2 is ANQGSEA. The V and J ends lost 6 bases and 6 bases respectively, with 15 bases between them.

This chain links TRBV4-2 with TRBJ2-7, with TRBD2 identical over 8 bases. This CDR3 is built from 15 residues. Germline V gives CDR1 LGHNA, CDR2 YNFKEQ. The junction had 3 bases not matched to a gene; V was cut back by 0 bases and J by 2 bases. The CDR3 is CASSQEPGGTYEQYF. The CDR3 DNA sequence: TGTGCCAGCAGCCAAGAACCGGGAGGGACCTACGAGCAGTACTTC.

This clonotype appeared a few times. The chain joins TRBV6-5 to TRBJ1-3; weak D call: TRBD1 (6 bases). Germline lookup yields CDR1 MNHEY and CDR2 SVGAGI. CDR3 size: 17 residues. V was trimmed by 3 bases and J by 0 bases, leaving 15 bases between them. CDR3 protein: CASSYTAPDSSGNTIYF. For the CDR3, the DNA is TGTGCCAGCAGTTATACTGCCCCGGACAGCTCTGGAAACACCATATATTTT.

The rearrangement links TRBV6-5 to TRBJ1-2; 7 bases agree with TRBD1. CDR1 and CDR2 from the germline V gene are MNHEY and SVGAGI. CDR3 length: 14 residues. V gave up 5 bases and J gave up 5 bases; unmatched junction bases: 8. DNA of the CDR3: TGTGCCAGCAGTCCCGACAGGGCTCGATATGGCTACACCTTC. Its translation: CASSPDRARYGYTF.

CDR3 protein: CASSQDMGLAGYEQYF. Written as DNA, the CDR3 is TGCGCCAGCAGCCAAGATATGGGACTAGCTGGCTACGAGCAGTACTTC. The chain has TRBV4-3 and TRBJ2-7; 9 bases map to TRBD2. This CDR3 region has 16 residues. Germline V gene sequence: CDR1 LGHNA, CDR2 YSLEER. V shed 0 bases, J shed 3 bases, and the junction held 6 bases outside the gene matches.

This clonotype was recorded a few times. The CDR3 reads CATSDLELGGTDTQYF. The CDR3, as DNA: TGTGCCACCAGTGACCTAGAACTAGGGGGCACAGATACGCAGTATTTT. The chain is built from TRBV24-1 and TRBJ2-3, with D perhaps assigned TRBD1 or TRBD2 (5 bases each). The CDR3 spans 16 residues. CDR1 KGHDR and CDR2 SFDVKD come from the germline V gene. V lost 4 bases and J 1 base, leaving 14 bases between the germline ends.

The sample holds a few counts of this clonotype. V and J are TRBV24-1 and TRBJ2-1; D is undetermined. Germline CDR1 reads KGHDR; CDR2 reads SFDVKD. V lost 1 base to trimming and J lost 3 bases, with 3 bases between them. The CDR3 spans 13 residues. CDR3 amino acids: CATSDFRYNEQFF. The CDR3 DNA follows: TGTGCCACCAGTGATTTTCGCTACAATGAGCAGTTCTTC.

The chain uses TRBV6-2 or TRBV6-3 and TRBJ2-7; 7 bases are a match to TRBD1. Germline lookup yields CDR1 MNHEY and CDR2 SVGEGT. V lost 5 bases, J lost 0 bases, and 7 bases stayed unmatched. This CDR3 spans 15 amino acids. As DNA, the CDR3 is TGTGCCAGCAGTCGGACAGGCGATGGCTCCTACGAGCAGTACTTC. The encoded protein is CASSRTGDGSYEQYF.

This clonotype was found a few times. V gene TRBV7-9 combines with J gene TRBJ1-3; D gene uncertain. The CDR3 is 17 amino acids. Trimming pared 3 bases from V and 0 bases from J, leaving 15 bases between. The germline V gene has CDR1 SEHNR and CDR2 FQNEAQ (reference sequence). CDR3 DNA: TGTGCCAGCAGCTTTCTTTCCCCCACTAGCTCTGGAAACACCATATATTTT. Translation gives CASSFLSPTSSGNTIYF.

The CDR3 sequence: CATSTRDGMNTEAFF. CDR3 sequence (DNA): TGTGCCACCAGCACCCGGGACGGCATGAACACTGAAGCTTTCTTT. This chain uses TRBV15 with TRBJ1-1, with D possibly being TRBD1 (5 bases). This CDR3 spans 15 amino acids. Per the germline V gene, CDR1 is LNHNV and CDR2 is YYDKDF (reference sequence). Trimming took off 4 bases at V and 0 bases at J, with 12 bases between the two ends.

The table lists this clonotype with a few counts. The chain is built from TRBV29-1 and TRBJ1-1; no firm D call. The CDR3 loop spans 11 amino acids. The V and J ends lost 8 bases and 1 base respectively, with 8 bases between them. Germline-derived CDR1 and CDR2 are SQVTM and ANQGSEA. The CDR3 DNA sequence: TGCAGCAGCCAGGCGAACACTGAAGCTTTCTTT. Its translation: CSSQANTEAFF.

The chain joins TRBV4-2 to TRBJ2-6, with TRBD2 identical over 11 bases. The CDR3 extends over 17 amino acids. CDR1 and CDR2 (germline): LGHNA, YNFKEQ. V trimming: 3 bases; J trimming: 4 bases; junction bases outside the gene matches: 5. CDR3: CASSHLAGGSGANVLTF. CDR3 coding DNA: TGTGCCAGCAGCCACCTAGCGGGAGGATCCGGGGCCAACGTCCTGACTTTC.

This sequence joins TRBV12-3 or TRBV12-4 and TRBJ1-2, with D hard to call. Trimming pared 3 bases from V and 4 bases from J, leaving 9 bases between. The CDR3 spans 13 residues. CDR3 DNA sequence: TGTGCCAGCAGTTTGGAGGTCTTCTATGGCTACACCTTC. Protein sequence: CASSLEVFYGYTF.